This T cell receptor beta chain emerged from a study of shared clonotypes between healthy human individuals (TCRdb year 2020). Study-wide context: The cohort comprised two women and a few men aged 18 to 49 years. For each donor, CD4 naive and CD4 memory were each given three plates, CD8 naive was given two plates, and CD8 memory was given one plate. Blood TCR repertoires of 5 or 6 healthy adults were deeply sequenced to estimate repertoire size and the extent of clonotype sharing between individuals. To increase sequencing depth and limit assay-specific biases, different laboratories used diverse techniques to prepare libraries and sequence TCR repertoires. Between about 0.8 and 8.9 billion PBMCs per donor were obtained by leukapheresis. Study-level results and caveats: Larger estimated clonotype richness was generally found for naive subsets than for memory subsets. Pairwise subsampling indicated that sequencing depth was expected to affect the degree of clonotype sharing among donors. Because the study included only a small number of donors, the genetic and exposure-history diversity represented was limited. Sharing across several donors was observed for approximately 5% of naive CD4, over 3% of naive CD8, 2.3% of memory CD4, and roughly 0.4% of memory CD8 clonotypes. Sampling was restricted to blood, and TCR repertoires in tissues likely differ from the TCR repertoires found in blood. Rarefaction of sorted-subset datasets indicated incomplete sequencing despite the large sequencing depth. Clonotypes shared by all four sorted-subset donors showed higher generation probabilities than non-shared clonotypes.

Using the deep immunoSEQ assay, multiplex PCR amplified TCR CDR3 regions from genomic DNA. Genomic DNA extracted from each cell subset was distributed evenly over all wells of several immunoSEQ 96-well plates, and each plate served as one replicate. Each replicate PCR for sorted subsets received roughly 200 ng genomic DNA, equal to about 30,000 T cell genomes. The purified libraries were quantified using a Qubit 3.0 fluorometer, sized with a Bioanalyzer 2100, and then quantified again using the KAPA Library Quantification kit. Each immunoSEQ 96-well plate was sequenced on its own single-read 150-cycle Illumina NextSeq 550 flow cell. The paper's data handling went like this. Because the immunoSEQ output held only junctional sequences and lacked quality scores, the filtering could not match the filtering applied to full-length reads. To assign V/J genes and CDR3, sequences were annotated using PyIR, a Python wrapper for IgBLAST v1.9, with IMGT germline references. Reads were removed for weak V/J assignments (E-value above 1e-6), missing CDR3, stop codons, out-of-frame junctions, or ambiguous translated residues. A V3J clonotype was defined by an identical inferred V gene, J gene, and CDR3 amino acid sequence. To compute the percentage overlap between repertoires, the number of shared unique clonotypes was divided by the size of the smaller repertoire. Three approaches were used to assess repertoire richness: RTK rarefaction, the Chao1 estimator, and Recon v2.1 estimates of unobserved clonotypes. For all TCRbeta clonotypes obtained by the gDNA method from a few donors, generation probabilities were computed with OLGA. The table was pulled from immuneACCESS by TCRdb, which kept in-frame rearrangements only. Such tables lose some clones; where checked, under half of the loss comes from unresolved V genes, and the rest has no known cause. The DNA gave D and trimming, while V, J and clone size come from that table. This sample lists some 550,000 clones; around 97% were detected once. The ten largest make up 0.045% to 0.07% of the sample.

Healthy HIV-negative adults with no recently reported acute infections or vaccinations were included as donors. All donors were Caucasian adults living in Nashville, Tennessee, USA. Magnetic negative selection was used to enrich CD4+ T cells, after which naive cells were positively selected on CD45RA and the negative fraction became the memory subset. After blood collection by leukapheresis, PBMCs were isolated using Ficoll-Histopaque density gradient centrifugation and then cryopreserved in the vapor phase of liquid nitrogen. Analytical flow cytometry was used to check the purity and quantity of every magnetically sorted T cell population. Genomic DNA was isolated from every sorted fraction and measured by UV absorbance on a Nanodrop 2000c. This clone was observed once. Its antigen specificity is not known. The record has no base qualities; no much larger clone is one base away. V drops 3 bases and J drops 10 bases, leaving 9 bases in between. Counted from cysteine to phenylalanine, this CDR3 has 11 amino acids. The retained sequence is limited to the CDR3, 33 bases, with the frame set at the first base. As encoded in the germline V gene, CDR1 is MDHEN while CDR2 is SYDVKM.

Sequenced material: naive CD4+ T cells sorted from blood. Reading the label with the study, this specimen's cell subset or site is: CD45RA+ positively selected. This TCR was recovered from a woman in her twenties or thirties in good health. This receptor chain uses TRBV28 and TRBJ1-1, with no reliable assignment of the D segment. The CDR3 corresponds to CASSLEERAFF. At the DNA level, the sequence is TGTGCCAGCAGTTTGGAGGAGCGAGCTTTCTTT.